This passage covers 11 T cell receptor beta chains from one sample sequenced in a study of cytomegalovirus exposure and HLA in healthy donors. This PCR relied on a set of 60 Vbeta primers and 13 Jbeta primers. Generated by immunoSEQ multiplex PCR, the TCRdb table keeps only in-frame clones and is missing some. The profile covers fewer than 200,000 clones, with 82% appearing a single time and less than 1.6% taken by the ten largest. Sequenced sample: PBMCs. The receptor source for this set is a girl aged 5 to 17 in good health and CMV-seropositive.

The chain combines TRBV28 with TRBJ1-2; 8 bases match TRBD1. With V trimmed by 5 bases and J by 3 bases, 11 bases remained unmatched. CDR3 size: 16 residues. CDR1 is MDHEN, CDR2 SYDVKM, per germline. CDR3: CASSPLTGAGDYGYTF. The CDR3 DNA reads as TGTGCCAGCAGTCCCCTGACAGGGGCGGGGGACTATGGCTACACCTTC.

This chain uses TRBV2 with TRBJ2-5, with TRBD2 as a possible D gene (6 bases). Germline values: CDR1 SNHLY, CDR2 FYNNEI. Trimming took 7 bases from V and 5 from J, leaving 11 bases between them. CDR3 length: 12 residues. CDR3 coding DNA: TGTGCCAGCAACAGACTAGGGGAGACCCAGTACTTC. Amino acids: CASNRLGETQYF.

The V gene is TRBV4-3, the J gene TRBJ1-1; D may be TRBD1 (5 bases). V gave up 8 bases and J gave up 7 bases, with 20 bases separating them. CDR1 and CDR2 (germline): LGHNA, YSLEER. The CDR3 sequence is 14 residues long. The CDR3 is CASGRFLGQVEAFF. CDR3 nucleotide sequence: TGCGCCAGCGGGCGCTTTTTGGGGCAGGTTGAAGCTTTCTTT.

V and J are TRBV28 and TRBJ2-7; maybe TRBD1 (5 bases). The CDR3 covers 14 residues. Trimming cost V 5 bases and J 4 bases, with 15 bases left between them. From germline, CDR1 is MDHEN and CDR2 SYDVKM. This CDR3 is CASSDGQGRYEQYF. CDR3 DNA sequence: TGTGCCAGCAGTGATGGGCAGGGAAGATACGAGCAGTACTTC.

This chain joins TRBV7-2 and TRBJ1-2; D gene unclear. The CDR3 contains 14 residues. CDR1 is SGHTA, CDR2 FQGNSA, per germline. Trimming removed 5 bases at V and 4 bases at J, with 14 bases between. The CDR3 reads CASSPNPGGYGYTF. CDR3 DNA sequence: TGTGCCAGCAGCCCCAACCCGGGTGGCTATGGCTACACCTTC.

V gene TRBV5-6 combines with J gene TRBJ2-7; perhaps TRBD2 as D (5 bases). Germline V gene data show CDR1 as SGHDT and CDR2 as YYEEEE. Trimming left V 0 bases short and J 4 bases short, with 11 bases between. The CDR3 is 14 residues long. The CDR3 spells CASSLGRGLYEQYF. CDR3 nucleotides: TGTGCCAGCAGCTTGGGACGGGGATTGTACGAGCAGTACTTC.

The rearrangement links TRBV30 to TRBJ2-3; 7 bases map to TRBD1. CDR1 and CDR2 from the germline V gene are GTSNPN and SVGIG (reference sequence). Trimming took 2 bases from V and 0 from J; bases not matched to a gene: 5. This CDR3 spans 15 amino acids. CDR3 DNA sequence: TGTGCCTGGAGTTTGGGGACAGTTAGCACAGATACGCAGTATTTT. Translation: CAWSLGTVSTDTQYF. Complete variable domain (other parts from reference TRBV30 and TRBJ2-3): SQTIHQWPATLVQPVGSPLSLECTVEGTSNPNLYWYRQAAGRGLQLLFYSVGIGQISSEVPQNLSASRPQDRQFILSSKKLLLSDSGFYLCAWSLGTVSTDTQYFGPGTRLTVL.

This clone has more than one count but fewer than ten. The J gene is TRBJ2-2, the V gene TRBV27; 7 bases map to TRBD2. The CDR3 has 15 amino acids. CDR1 and CDR2 from the germline V gene are MNHEY and SMNVEV (reference sequence). V lost 5 bases, J lost 3 bases, and 6 bases stayed unmatched. The CDR3 here is CASSPLLAHTGELFF. The CDR3 DNA is TGTGCCAGCAGTCCTCTACTAGCGCACACCGGGGAGCTGTTTTTT.

The chain has TRBV28 and TRBJ1-2; 8 bases are a match to TRBD1. The V and J ends lost 3 bases and 7 bases, in that order; junction bases with no gene match: 10. Germline values: CDR1 MDHEN, CDR2 SYDVKM. The CDR3 is made up of 15 amino acids. The CDR3: CASSFPLTGASGYTF. CDR3 nucleotides: TGTGCCAGCAGTTTCCCGTTGACAGGGGCGAGTGGCTACACCTTC.

This sequence joins TRBV5-6 and TRBJ1-2; D is undetermined. CDR3 length: 13 amino acids. Germline V lookup: CDR1 SGHDT, CDR2 YYEEEE. Trimming stripped 6 bases from V and 8 bases from J, with 17 bases between. The CDR3 nucleotides are TGTGCCAGCAACTTCGTCGCGGGAAGGGGCTACACCTTC. This codes for CASNFVAGRGYTF.

This rearrangement joins TRBV7-3 to TRBJ1-2; 7 bases line up with TRBD1. With V trimmed by 3 bases and J by 8 bases, 6 bases remained unmatched. CDR3 length: 13 residues. CDR1 SGHTA and CDR2 FQGTGA come from the germline V gene. The CDR3, as DNA: TGTGCCAGCAGCTTGACAGGGTTGGGCGGCTACACCTTC. Protein sequence: CASSLTGLGGYTF. The variable domain in full, with the rest retrieved from reference TRBV7-3 and TRBJ1-2, is GAGVSQTPSNKVTEKGKYVELRCDPISGHTALYWYRQSLGQGPEFLIYFQGTGAADDSGLPNDRFFAVRPEGSVSTLKIQRTERGDSAVYLCASSLTGLGGYTFGSGTRLTVV.